Described below is a single T cell receptor beta chain sequence and its context. In its sample, this clonotype was seen many times. No antigen is known for it. Base qualities are not provided; no much larger clone lies one nucleotide away. The sample originates from a study of T cells in Graves' hyperthyroidism and ophthalmopathy (dated 2019 in TCRdb). As for the study more broadly: Peripheral blood was sampled at the time of initial diagnosis, prior to any treatment. A discovery cohort of about a hundred patients, about 40 with Graves' ophthalmopathy and about 58 with stable Graves' hyperthyroidism, was used to find distinguishing TCR V-J signatures. Thyroid tissue and blood T-cell repertoires from six Graves' hyperthyroidism patients were also compared in the study. An independent validation cohort of fewer than 20 hyperthyroidism patients and 17 patients who later progressed to ophthalmopathy tested prospective prediction of ophthalmopathy. For training and testing, the 80 to 100 patients in the discovery cohort were randomly divided in a 7:3 ratio. Once sampling was done, hyperthyroidism patients were given methimazole at a starting dose of 30 mg daily, whereas ophthalmopathy patients were given high-dose intravenous methylprednisolone. The paper describes TCR Vbeta CDR3 sequencing of fewer than 150 peripheral blood samples, made up of some 40 ophthalmopathy patients, 70 to 75 hyperthyroidism patients and 17 progressor patients. General conclusions and limits of the study: Ophthalmopathy was separated from stable hyperthyroidism by a 13 V-J signature model, with 85% to 90% sensitivity and 81% to 82% specificity obtained in cross-validation and 80%/75% obtained in testing. No statistical method was used to set the sample size in advance, and investigators knew the group allocation. Most expanded thyroid clonotypes (frequency above 0.001) were also detected in blood, a finding suggesting that blood repertoires may reflect thyroid immune responses. During validation, the model predicted progression to ophthalmopathy a median of around six months ahead of onset, with almost 71% sensitivity and almost 75% specificity.

The TCR beta CDR3 regions were amplified from RNA transcripts. A first-round RT-PCR of the TCR CDR3 used the HTBI primer set with the Qiagen OneStep RT-PCR kit. The libraries were constructed in a second round of multiplex PCR and then size-selected and purified. Sequencing of the libraries was done on an Illumina HiSeq2000 using paired-end 100 bp reads. The study's own analysis went as follows. SOAPnuke was used to process the raw data, removing reads that contained adapters or uncalled bases, had a mean Phred below 15, or lacked an exact match to the constant primer or identifier. COPE v1.2.5 was used to merge the high-quality paired reads, and each unique nucleotide sequence was defined as a clonotype. MiTCR v1.1 was used to align clonotypes to the IMGT TRBV, TRBD and TRBJ reference segments. The analysis included only V-J combinations with a frequency above 0.0001, which together covered 99.2% of the repertoires. A TCS score was defined as the ratio between F50 (clonal expansion) and ExV (chaos), using BLOSUM62-based TCRdist between CDR3 peptides within each V-J. Welch's t-statistics and random forest reduced fewer than 600 V-J features to roughly 13, which were used in a naive Bayes classifier (R e1071). TCRdb ran its own pipeline on the public reads, namely fastp trimming at Q25 and MiXCR clone calling, and kept in-frame beta chains. Every distinct CDR3 protein forms one entry, paired with its most common genes and DNA. TCRdb, rather than the study authors, made the V and J calls. This sample gives more than 350,000 distinct CDR3 sequences in total; about a sixth of them show up just once. The ten largest account for approximately 33% of the sample.

Hyperthyroidism patients were newly diagnosed, had a disease duration of under 2 months, and were aged 18 to 65 years. Any patient with an uncontrolled infection, another autoimmune disease, pregnancy or lactation was excluded. Diagnoses were based on clinical symptoms, serum thyroxine and TRAb, thyroid ultrasound and orbital computed tomography. Blood from progressor patients was drawn when they were first diagnosed with hyperthyroidism, before any ophthalmopathy symptoms appeared. Ficoll-Paque density gradient centrifugation was used to isolate PBMCs from under 11 ml of fresh peripheral blood. Progressor patients were initially diagnosed with Graves' hyperthyroidism and developed ophthalmopathy during follow-up. Total RNA was extracted using Trizol reagent, and RNA quality was assessed on an Agilent 2100 Bioanalyzer. The CDR3 numbers 16 residues from cysteine through phenylalanine. Kept here is only the CDR3 DNA, which spans 48 bases and is read in frame from base 1. V ends up 0 bases short and J 7 bases short, with an unmatched junction base count of 11. In the germline V gene (reference sequence), CDR1 corresponds to DFQATT and CDR2 to SNEGSKA.

The receptor chain draws on TRBV20-1 and TRBJ2-1; the junction holds 8 bases that match TRBD2. Sequencing was carried out using blood. This TCR came from a woman younger than 45 with Graves' hyperthyroidism that later progressed to Graves' ophthalmopathy. In nucleotide form, the sequence is TGCAGTGCTAGAGATCCATCCGGGGGGGAAAAAAATGAGCAGTTCTTC. This translates into CSARDPSGGEKNEQFF.